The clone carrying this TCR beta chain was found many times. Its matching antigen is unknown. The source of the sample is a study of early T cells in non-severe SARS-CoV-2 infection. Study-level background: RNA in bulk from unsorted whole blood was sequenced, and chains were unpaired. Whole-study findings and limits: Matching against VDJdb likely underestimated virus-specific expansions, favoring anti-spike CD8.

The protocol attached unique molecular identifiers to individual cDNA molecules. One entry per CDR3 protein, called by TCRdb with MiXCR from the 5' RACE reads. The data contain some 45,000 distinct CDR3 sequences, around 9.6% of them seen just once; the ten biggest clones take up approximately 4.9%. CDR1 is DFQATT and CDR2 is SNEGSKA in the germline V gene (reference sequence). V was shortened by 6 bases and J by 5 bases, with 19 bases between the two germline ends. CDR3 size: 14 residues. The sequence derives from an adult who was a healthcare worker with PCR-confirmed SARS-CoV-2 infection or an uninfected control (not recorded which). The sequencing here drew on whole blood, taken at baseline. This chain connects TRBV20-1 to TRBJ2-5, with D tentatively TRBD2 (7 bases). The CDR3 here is CSASGGGGTETQYF. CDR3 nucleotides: TGCAGTGCCAGTGGGGGGGGCGGCACGGAGACCCAGTACTTC.